A selection of T cell receptor beta chains follows, all from one sample in a study of T cell responses to AZD1222 COVID-19 vaccine. Sequencing was performed with immunoSEQ multiplex PCR; in TCRdb, only in-frame clones are kept and a portion is missing. Of over 140,000 clones listed, roughly 90% are singletons. This specimen was peripheral blood, taken on day 0 of AZD1222 vaccination. The source is an adult in good health. Both conserved end residues are part of each CDR3. The order of the fields is J gene, V gene, D gene, clone size, CDR3 protein, CDR3 DNA. The D gene is left open where the match is weak. Size is stated for part of the rows, as once, few or many counts, or as a class when the clone is expanded.

j_gene: TRBJ1-5; v_gene: TRBV6-5; d_gene: .; abundance: .; CDR3aa: CASSYLGGNQPQHF; CDR3nt: TGTGCCAGCAGTTACCTGGGGGGCAATCAGCCCCAGCATTTT
j_gene: TRBJ2-3; v_gene: TRBV6-6; d_gene: TRBD2; abundance: once; CDR3aa: CASKPAGVSTDTQYF; CDR3nt: TGTGCCAGCAAACCAGCGGGGGTGAGCACAGATACGCAGTATTTT
j_gene: TRBJ1-2; v_gene: TRBV5-1; d_gene: TRBD1; abundance: once; CDR3aa: CASSWDRNYGYTF; CDR3nt: TGCGCCAGCAGCTGGGACAGGAACTATGGCTACACCTTC
j_gene: TRBJ1-1; v_gene: TRBV7-9; d_gene: .; abundance: .; CDR3aa: CASSLTAGTEAFF; CDR3nt: TGTGCCAGCAGCTTAACGGCAGGGACTGAAGCTTTCTTT
j_gene: TRBJ2-3; v_gene: TRBV5-1; d_gene: .; abundance: .; CDR3aa: CASSLVKSVWSTDTQYF; CDR3nt: TGCGCCAGCAGCTTGGTGAAATCGGTGTGGAGCACAGATACGCAGTATTTT
j_gene: TRBJ2-7; v_gene: TRBV5-6; d_gene: .; abundance: .; CDR3aa: CASSLSASRGIYEQYF; CDR3nt: TGTGCCAGCAGCTTGTCCGCTTCCCGGGGAATCTACGAGCAGTACTTC
j_gene: TRBJ2-1; v_gene: TRBV11-2; d_gene: .; abundance: .; CDR3aa: CASSLVGDPGQFF; CDR3nt: TGTGCCAGCAGCTTAGTTGGGGACCCTGGGCAGTTCTTC
j_gene: TRBJ2-7; v_gene: TRBV28; d_gene: .; abundance: .; CDR3aa: CASSSTEGWILYF; CDR3nt: TGTGCCAGCAGTTCCACAGAGGGTTGGATTCTGTACTTC
j_gene: TRBJ2-2; v_gene: TRBV3-1/TRBV3-2; d_gene: TRBD2; abundance: once; CDR3aa: CASSEIAGVRTGELFF; CDR3nt: TGTGCCAGCAGCGAAATAGCGGGAGTGCGTACCGGGGAGCTGTTTTTT
j_gene: TRBJ2-5; v_gene: TRBV11-3; d_gene: TRBD2; abundance: .; CDR3aa: CASSLAGGPGETQYF; CDR3nt: TGTGCCAGCAGCTTAGCGGGAGGGCCAGGAGAGACCCAGTACTTC
j_gene: TRBJ1-1; v_gene: TRBV10-2; d_gene: .; abundance: once; CDR3aa: CASTGRSGVNTEAFF; CDR3nt: TGCGCCAGCACTGGGAGATCGGGGGTGAACACTGAAGCTTTCTTT
j_gene: TRBJ2-5; v_gene: TRBV7-9; d_gene: .; abundance: .; CDR3aa: CASSLVDSQETQYF; CDR3nt: TGTGCCAGCAGCTTAGTGGACAGCCAAGAGACCCAGTACTTC
j_gene: TRBJ2-5; v_gene: TRBV5-1; d_gene: TRBD2; abundance: .; CDR3aa: CASSLGFGGGKETQYF; CDR3nt: TGCGCCAGCAGCTTGGGTTTTGGCGGGGGGAAAGAGACCCAGTACTTC